This passage covers 11 T cell receptor beta chains from one sample sequenced in a study of neoadjuvant anti-PD-1 for oral cavity cancer. Using immunoSEQ multiplex PCR, the repertoire was profiled, and TCRdb retains in-frame clones only, with some absent. This table holds 9,500 to 15,000 clones, 70% to 75% found once. Time point described: after neoadjuvant nivolumab, at surgical resection. The sample consisted of PBMCs, taken after nivolumab (anti-PD-1) treatment. All receptors come from a person aged 35-80 years with oral cavity squamous cell carcinoma.

The chain uses TRBV15 and TRBJ2-7; D call uncertain. Trimming removed 0 bases at V and 4 bases at J, with 4 bases between. The CDR3 extends over 12 amino acids. Germline CDR1 and CDR2: LNHNV and YYDKDF (reference sequence). DNA of the CDR3: TGTGCCACCAGCAGAGATCAATACGAGCAGTACTTC. As protein: CATSRDQYEQYF.

Note on this clone: The junction departs from the called germline gene at one end, perhaps through a read error. Written as DNA, the CDR3 is TGTGCCTGGACCAGAGGGGCCAAGACAGGTGCTTTGCTCTTC. This translates into CAWTRGAKTGALLF. The V call is TRBV30, the J call TRBJ2-1; a weak D match, TRBD1 (6 bases). This CDR3 contains 14 residues. Germline lookup yields CDR1 GTSNPN and CDR2 SVGIG (reference sequence).

This chain links TRBV27 with TRBJ1-6; 8 bases are shared with TRBD1. The CDR3 extends over 16 amino acids. CDR1 is MNHEY, CDR2 SMNVEV, per germline (reference sequence). Germline trimming cut 2 bases from V and 10 bases from J; bases unmatched to any gene: 10. CDR3 sequence reads: CASSLRMDRVRSPLHF. The CDR3 nucleotides are TGTGCCAGCAGTTTACGAATGGACAGGGTCCGGTCACCCCTCCACTTT.

The CDR3 nucleotides read TGTGCCAGCAGCTTAAGGGGCCCCGGCGATACGCAGTATTTT. This sequence encodes CASSLRGPGDTQYF. This chain joins TRBV7-3 and TRBJ2-3, with TRBD1 as a possible D gene (5 bases). Trimming took off 1 base at V and 6 bases at J, with 11 bases between the two ends. This CDR3 is built from 14 residues. CDR1 SGHTA and CDR2 FQGTGA come from the germline V gene. Together with reference TRBV7-3 and TRBJ2-3, the CDR3 gives the full variable domain: GAGVSQTPSNKVTEKGKYVELRCDPISGHTALYWYRQSLGQGPEFLIYFQGTGAADDSGLPNDRFFAVRPEGSVSTLKIQRTERGDSAVYLCASSLRGPGDTQYFGPGTRLTVL.

This chain links TRBV11-2 with TRBJ2-2; D may be TRBD2 (6 bases). Germline V lookup: CDR1 SGHAT, CDR2 FQNNGV. The CDR3 has 14 amino acids. Deletions cut 11 bases from V and 9 bases from J, with 22 bases between. Written as DNA, the CDR3 is TGTGCCTGCACCGCCTGGGACTCTGCCAGGGAGCTGTTTTTT. Amino acid sequence: CACTAWDSARELFF.

The J gene is TRBJ2-7, the V gene TRBV5-1; 7 bases line up with TRBD1. J was trimmed by 3 bases and V by 4 bases; bases with no gene match: 10. The CDR3 has 15 amino acids. Germline CDR1 is SGHRS and CDR2 is YFSETQ. The CDR3 region has the DNA TGCGCCAGCAGCAAGCTCCCGGGACAGCGCTACGAGCAGTACTTC. It specifies CASSKLPGQRYEQYF. Full variable domain (outside the CDR3, taken from reference TRBV5-1 and TRBJ2-7): KAGVTQTPRYLIKTRGQQVTLSCSPISGHRSVSWYQQTPGQGLQFLFEYFSETQRNKGNFPGRFSGRQFSNSRSEMNVSTLELGDSALYLCASSKLPGQRYEQYFGPGTRLTVT.

The gene calls are TRBV9 and TRBJ2-1; D uncertain. CDR3 length equals 13 residues. From germline, CDR1 is SGDLS and CDR2 YYNGEE. With 3 bases removed from V and 3 bases from J, the gap between germline ends came to 7 bases. The CDR3 loop reads CASSGVNYNEQFF. The DNA for the CDR3 is TGTGCCAGCAGCGGCGTCAACTACAATGAGCAGTTCTTC.

A single count supports this clone. The V gene is TRBV19, the J gene TRBJ2-3; weak D call: TRBD1 (5 bases). This CDR3 spans 11 amino acids. V was trimmed by 8 bases and J by 6 bases, leaving 9 bases between them. Germline V gene lookup returns CDR1 LNHDA and CDR2 SQIVND (reference sequence). The CDR3 protein is CASGARDTQYF. CDR3 DNA: TGTGCCAGTGGGGCGAGGGATACGCAGTATTTT. Variable domain in full (rest from reference TRBV19 and TRBJ2-3): DGGITQSPKYLFRKEGQNVTLSCEQNLNHDAMYWYRQDPGQGLRLIYYSQIVNDFQKGDIAEGYSVSREKKESFPLTVTSAQKNPTAFYLCASGARDTQYFGPGTRLTVL.

The chain couples TRBV27 to TRBJ2-1; the match to TRBD2 covers 11 bases. The CDR3 is 14 amino acids. Trimming took 6 bases from V and 5 from J; bases not matched to a gene: 3. Germline V gives CDR1 MNHEY, CDR2 SMNVEV (reference sequence). Written as DNA, the CDR3 is TGTGCCAGCAGACCGGGACTAGCGGACAATGAGCAGTTCTTC. Translating it yields CASRPGLADNEQFF.

V is TRBV2 and J is TRBJ1-1, with TRBD1 as a possible D gene (5 bases). Germline CDR1 SNHLY, CDR2 FYNNEI. The CDR3 is 16 residues long. The V end lost 6 bases, the J end lost 2 bases, and 19 bases lay between the germline ends. CDR3 sequence: CASRVSGRRTNTEAFF. CDR3 bases: TGTGCCAGCAGGGTTTCAGGGAGGAGAACCAACACTGAAGCTTTCTTT.

This chain joins TRBV7-3 and TRBJ2-2; 7 bases line up with TRBD2. The CDR3 covers 16 residues. Trimming at V came to 2 bases and at J to 1 base, leaving 4 bases not matched to a gene. Germline V gene data show CDR1 as SGHTA and CDR2 as FQGTGA. CDR3 sequence (DNA): TGTGCCAGCAGCTTAGGAAGCGGGATGAACACCGGGGAGCTGTTTTTT. Translating gives CASSLGSGMNTGELFF.